This T cell receptor beta chain was sequenced during a study of blood T cell repertoires in COVID-19. The CDR3 runs to 12 residues. The V and J ends lost 6 bases and 4 bases respectively, with 10 bases between them. TCRdb keeps only in-frame clones here, not all; method: immunoSEQ multiplex PCR. The sample has roughly 150,000 clones; 84% are singletons. The chain uses TRBV23-1 and TRBJ2-7; perhaps TRBD1 as D (5 bases). TRBV23-1 is an open reading frame whose function is uncertain. Source material: peripheral blood. The TCR comes from a human donor in a cohort sampled during active COVID-19. The CDR3 protein is CASSLDSYEQYV. CDR3 DNA: TGCGCCAGCAGCCTTGACAGTTACGAGCAGTACGTC.